Presented here are 13 T cell receptor beta chains from one specimen sequenced in a study of CD8 T cells in Susac syndrome. RNA was extracted with the RNeasy kit, and a quantity of roughly 0.45 to 1 ug was reverse transcribed using random hexamers. Each CDR3 protein is one row after TCRdb ran MiXCR on the immunoSEQ multiplex PCR reads. This table has 200,000 or so distinct CDR3 sequences, roughly 96% appearing once. The material sequenced was CD4+ T cells from PBMCs. These receptors all come from a human donor with multiple sclerosis.

The rearrangement uses TRBV9 and TRBJ1-2, with a possible D match to TRBD1 (6 bases). Germline assignment: CDR1 SGDLS and CDR2 YYNGEE. Trimming shortened V by 3 bases and J by 7 bases, and 10 bases separated the two germline ends. The CDR3 sequence is 12 residues long. Here the CDR3 DNA reads TGTGCCAGCAGCGGAAGGACAGCTGGCTACACCTTC. Encoded protein: CASSGRTAGYTF.

The chain is built from TRBV20-1 and TRBJ1-2, with D uncertain. The CDR3 sequence is 13 residues long. Germline V CDR1 and CDR2: DFQATT, SNEGSKA (reference sequence). V was trimmed by 1 base and J by 2 bases, leaving 8 bases between them. CDR3 amino acids: CSARGGQNYGYTF. CDR3 coding DNA: TGCAGTGCTAGAGGGGGTCAGAACTATGGCTACACCTTC.

This rearrangement joins TRBV5-1 to TRBJ2-7, with 10 nucleotides matching TRBD1. CDR3 size: 14 residues. With V trimmed by 5 bases and J by 3 bases, 5 bases remained unmatched. Germline CDR1 SGHRS, CDR2 YFSETQ. In DNA form, the CDR3 reads TGCGCCAGCAGACAAGACAGGGGGCTCTACGAGCAGTACTTC. Its translation: CASRQDRGLYEQYF. Looking up the rest from reference TRBV5-1 and TRBJ2-7 gives the full variable domain: KAGVTQTPRYLIKTRGQQVTLSCSPISGHRSVSWYQQTPGQGLQFLFEYFSETQRNKGNFPGRFSGRQFSNSRSEMNVSTLELGDSALYLCASRQDRGLYEQYFGPGTRLTVT.

CDR3 sequence reads: CSGAGGNYNEQFF. As DNA, the CDR3 is TGCAGTGGGGCGGGGGGAAACTACAATGAGCAGTTCTTC. The gene calls are TRBV20-1 and TRBJ2-1, with 8 bases identical to TRBD2. The trim removed 7 bases at V and 3 bases at J, leaving 5 bases unmatched. The CDR3 extends over 13 amino acids. The germline V gene encodes CDR1 DFQATT and CDR2 SNEGSKA (reference sequence).

The V call is TRBV29-1, the J call TRBJ2-6, with D hard to call. The CDR3 length is 13 residues. Germline lookup yields CDR1 SQVTM and CDR2 ANQGSEA. Trimming removed 4 bases at V and 0 bases at J, with 4 bases between. The CDR3 is CSVAGSGANVLTF. In DNA form, the CDR3 reads TGCAGCGTTGCCGGCTCTGGGGCCAACGTCCTGACTTTC.

J is TRBJ2-5 and V is TRBV30, with TRBD1 matching 10 bases. Germline trimming cut 3 bases from V and 2 bases from J; bases unmatched to any gene: 6. The CDR3 is made up of 15 amino acids. Germline V gives CDR1 GTSNPN, CDR2 SVGIG (reference sequence). CDR3 residues: CAWRPGQGGQETQYF. The CDR3 DNA reads TGTGCCTGGAGGCCCGGACAGGGGGGACAAGAGACCCAGTACTTC. Using reference TRBV30 and TRBJ2-5 for the parts outside the CDR3, the full variable domain is SQTIHQWPATLVQPVGSPLSLECTVEGTSNPNLYWYRQAAGRGLQLLFYSVGIGQISSEVPQNLSASRPQDRQFILSSKKLLLSDSGFYLCAWRPGQGGQETQYFGPGTRLLVL.

This chain uses TRBV6-2 or TRBV6-3 with TRBJ1-1, with D unclear. CDR1 MNHEY and CDR2 SVGEGT come from the germline V gene. This CDR3 is 12 amino acids long. V was trimmed by 3 bases and J by 3 bases, leaving 5 bases between them. The CDR3 DNA sequence: TGTGCCAGCAGTTATTTGTACACTGAAGCTTTCTTT. Protein: CASSYLYTEAFF.

The rearrangement uses TRBV12-3 or TRBV12-4 and TRBJ1-5, with TRBD1 matching 7 bases. The CDR3 totals 14 residues. The J segment lost 6 bases and the V segment lost 5 bases, leaving 7 bases of the junction unmatched. CDR3 coding DNA: TGTGCCAGCAGTCGCGACAGGGTGTTTCAGCCCCAGCATTTT. It translates to CASSRDRVFQPQHF.

The CDR3 DNA reads as TGCAGCGTTGATAGGGCATCCTATGGCTACACCTTC. Residues: CSVDRASYGYTF. V and J are TRBV29-1 and TRBJ1-2; the D is unclear. CDR3 size: 12 residues. Germline V lookup: CDR1 SQVTM, CDR2 ANQGSEA. V lost 3 bases to trimming and J lost 4 bases, with 9 bases between them.

The chain carries TRBV6-1 and TRBJ1-2; D ambiguous. The CDR3 spans 13 residues. Germline CDR1 is MNHNS and CDR2 is SASEGT. V gave up 4 bases and J gave up 4 bases, with 10 bases separating them. The CDR3 DNA is TGTGCCAGCAGTGGTGCGGGCACCTATGGCTACACCTTC. It yields the protein CASSGAGTYGYTF.

V and J are TRBV29-1 and TRBJ1-1, with D perhaps matching TRBD1 (5 bases). Trimming pared 4 bases from V and 4 bases from J, leaving 22 bases between. There are 16 residues in the CDR3. Per the germline V gene, CDR1 is SQVTM and CDR2 is ANQGSEA. The CDR3: CSVARGSGRLVTEAFF. The CDR3 DNA reads as TGCAGCGTTGCCCGGGGGTCAGGGAGGTTGGTCACTGAAGCTTTCTTT.

V usage is TRBV7-8 and J usage is TRBJ2-1, with D maybe TRBD1 (5 bases). This CDR3 spans 17 amino acids. Germline CDR1 SGHVS, CDR2 FQNEAQ. The V gene lost 5 bases and the J gene lost 5 bases, with 22 bases spanning the gap. In DNA form, the CDR3 reads TGTGCCAGCAGCCTCACACCCAGGGTCCCTTTGAACAATGAGCAGTTCTTC. This gives the protein CASSLTPRVPLNNEQFF.

This sequence joins TRBV12-3 or TRBV12-4 and TRBJ2-5, with D possibly being TRBD1 (5 bases). Trimming took off 8 bases at V and 4 bases at J, with 5 bases between the two ends. The CDR3 loop spans 10 amino acids. The CDR3 sequence: CASQGETQYF. For the CDR3, the DNA is TGTGCCAGCCAGGGAGAGACCCAGTACTTC.